This T cell receptor beta chain was recorded in a study of T cell responses to AZD1222 COVID-19 vaccine (dated by TCRdb to the early 2020s). Looking at the study overall: TCR sequencing was performed for some 250 trial participants, of whom 200 to 210 were given two doses of AZD1222 and around 25 were given two doses of MenACWY control vaccine. Trial participants were enrolled into age subgroups of 18-55, 56-69 and 70-plus years, which contained about 150, 27 and 61 TCR-sequenced participants, respectively.

Turning to this clone: The antigen it binds to is not known. No base-level quality is on record; no much larger clone is a single base apart.

Explained via the paper, the time point label denotes: about 28 days (+/-7) after the second vaccine dose. AZD1222 recipients with second doses at about 4 weeks or about 12 weeks were pooled, because spike-specific TCR depth and breadth did not differ between schedules. Vaccinee samples came from UK trials COV001 and COV002, including a single-blind randomized controlled phase 2/3 trial of AZD1222 (ChAdOx1 nCoV-19) in healthy adults. For TCRbeta chain sequencing, PBMC samples from trial participants were taken at day 0 and at day 28 after the second dose. Between the V and J ends, shortened by 1 base and 9 bases respectively, the junction contains 7 bases. The germline V gene yields SGHAT for CDR1 and FQNNGV for CDR2. There are 13 amino acids in the CDR3, from cysteine to phenylalanine inclusive. Here the CDR3 DNA is all that survives: 39 bases in frame from base 1. The CDR3 regions of human TCRbeta chains were subjected to immunosequencing. For the original study's pipeline: Repertoire TCRs were checked for matches against a reference library of SARS-CoV-2-specific TCRs that had been generated using the MIRA antigen-specificity platform. Breadth was defined as the fraction of unique TCRs that were SARS-CoV-2-associated, and depth was defined as the fraction of total T cells that were SARS-CoV-2-associated. Using the MIRA data, each spike-specific TCR was assigned both to the spike region to which the TCR was reactive and to a CD4 or CD8 class. Log10-transformed breadth and depth values were compared by one-way ANOVA with Sidak's multiple comparisons tests. As stored in TCRdb, this immuneACCESS dataset retains in-frame rearrangements with V and J assigned. A fraction of the clones does not appear; measured against another copy, unresolved V genes explain less than half of the discrepancy, and the remainder lacks a known reason. V and J calls and clone size are those listed in that table; D and trimming were worked out from the DNA. The sample table records 130,000 to 150,000 clones; approximately 90% of these occur just once. Jointly, the top ten make up less than 2% of the sample.

The paper's findings and limits, for the study overall: In the small 56-69-year group, the increase in depth fell short of significance, most likely because of low power. A significant rise in spike-specific TCR breadth and depth was observed after two AZD1222 doses relative to day 0 and relative to MenACWY recipients. No day 14 peak-response samples were available, so repertoires were characterized only after the peak T cell response. The vaccine-associated CD4 TCRs covered the entire spike protein, and the dominant responses fell in regions 160-218 and 743-854. Participants were mostly white British and included more females than males, and it was suggested by the authors that clonal diversity may have been underestimated. Conclusions about previously exposed vaccinees were limited because only six AZD1222 recipients were SARS-CoV-2 seropositive at baseline. Epitopes outside the regions mutated in the B.1.351 and B.1.1.7 variants were reportedly recognized by nearly half of the unique spike-specific TCRs.

Sample: peripheral blood, taken 28 days after the second AZD1222 dose. The chain couples TRBV11-2 to TRBJ1-6, with the D gene too uncertain to name. This receptor was obtained from an adult who received the AZD1222 COVID-19 vaccine. The DNA sequence is TGTGCCAGCAGCTTAGCGGGGTTTTCACCCCTCCACTTT. It translates as CASSLAGFSPLHF.